These 23 T cell receptor beta chains were all obtained from the same sample, sequenced in a study of cytomegalovirus exposure and HLA in healthy donors. A multiplex PCR was run with 60 Vbeta primers and 13 Jbeta primers. The data were produced by immunoSEQ multiplex PCR, yet TCRdb's version contains in-frame clones alone and is incomplete. This sample yields 150,000 or so clones, of which 84% are seen a single time; 5% to 7.5% belongs to the top ten. Sequenced sample: PBMCs. The receptors here all came from a man in his fifties in good health and CMV-seropositive.

This rearrangement joins TRBV10-1 to TRBJ2-1; D unresolved. V lost 1 base and J 0 bases, leaving 7 bases between the germline ends. The CDR3 consists of 15 residues. From germline, CDR1 is WNHNN and CDR2 SYGVQD (reference sequence). This CDR3 reads CASSEWAASYNEQFF. In DNA, the CDR3 is TGCGCCAGCAGTGAGTGGGCAGCCTCCTACAATGAGCAGTTCTTC.

The chain links TRBV6-6 to TRBJ1-5, with a weak D call TRBD1 (5 bases). Germline V gene data show CDR1 as MNHNY and CDR2 as SVGAGI (reference sequence). V lost 5 bases, J lost 4 bases, and 9 bases lay in between. The length of the CDR3 is 13 residues. CDR3 sequence (DNA): TGTGCCAGCAGTAGTCAGGGTAATCAGCCCCAGCATTTT. Translating gives CASSSQGNQPQHF.

On this clone itself: One end of the junction fails to match germline, which may point to a read error. The CDR3 coding sequence is TGTGCTAGCAGCTTAGGGGCGACAGGGGCGGGCAGCAGGAACACTGAAGCTTTCTTT. This encodes CASSLGATGAGSRNTEAFF. The rearrangement links TRBV7-7 to TRBJ1-1; TRBD1 matches at 8 bases. The CDR3 has 19 amino acids. The V gene's germline CDR1 is SSHAT and CDR2 FNYEAQ (reference sequence).

The V and J genes are TRBV29-1 and TRBJ2-1, with D possibly being TRBD1 (6 bases). V lost 3 bases and J lost 3, with 15 bases in between. This CDR3 is 15 amino acids long. From germline, CDR1 is SQVTM and CDR2 ANQGSEA. The CDR3 sequence: CSVEGLGQYYNEQFF. The CDR3 nucleotides read TGCAGCGTTGAGGGTCTCGGACAGTACTACAATGAGCAGTTCTTC.

The V call is TRBV14, the J call TRBJ1-2, with 9 nucleotides matching TRBD1. This CDR3 region has 15 residues. Germline CDR1 reads SGHDN; CDR2 reads FVKESK. Germline trimming cut 4 bases from V and 6 bases from J; bases unmatched to any gene: 9. The CDR3 DNA sequence: TGTGCCAGCAGCCGGACAGGGGTTTATTTGGATGGCTACACCTTC. Residues: CASSRTGVYLDGYTF.

The genes are TRBV29-1 and TRBJ2-5, with 7 bases aligning to TRBD2. V gave up 5 bases and J gave up 5 bases; unmatched junction bases: 8. The CDR3 spans 13 residues. Germline V CDR1 and CDR2: SQVTM, ANQGSEA. The CDR3 DNA follows: TGCAGCGTTCTGGCGGGAGTCGGGGAGACCCAGTACTTC. Translated, it gives CSVLAGVGETQYF.

This chain joins TRBV2 and TRBJ1-5, with D tentatively TRBD1 (5 bases). This CDR3 has 16 residues. The germline CDR1 and CDR2 sequences are SNHLY and FYNNEI. V dropped 0 bases and J dropped 6 bases, with 15 bases sitting between them. The CDR3 bases are TGTGCCAGCAGTGAAGCCCTGGGCGCGGGGACTCAGCCCCAGCATTTT. It translates to CASSEALGAGTQPQHF.

This chain uses TRBV5-1 with TRBJ2-7, with 7 bases that match TRBD2. The V and J ends lost 0 bases and 5 bases, in that order; junction bases with no gene match: 14. Germline V gene lookup returns CDR1 SGHRS and CDR2 YFSETQ. This CDR3 spans 17 amino acids. The CDR3 coding sequence is TGCGCCAGCAGCTTGGACGGGGGAGTTGGGGGGGACCACGAGCAGTACTTC. Residues: CASSLDGGVGGDHEQYF.

The chain combines TRBV7-6 with TRBJ2-2; D perhaps matches TRBD2 (7 bases). Trimming stripped 4 bases from V and 6 bases from J, with 9 bases between. Germline-derived CDR1 and CDR2 are SGHVS and FNYEAQ. CDR3 length equals 13 residues. The CDR3 nucleotides read TGTGCCAGCAGCTCCGGGGGGCCCGGGGAGCTGTTTTTT. Its translation: CASSSGGPGELFF.

The rearrangement joins TRBV7-2 to TRBJ2-3, with TRBD2 matching 9 bases. CDR1 and CDR2 (germline): SGHTA, FQGNSA. CDR3 length: 15 amino acids. V shed 1 base and J 1 base; nucleotides not matched to a gene: 0. The CDR3 DNA reads TGTGCCAGCAGCTTAGGACTAGCGGGCACAGATACGCAGTATTTT. This codes for CASSLGLAGTDTQYF.

This clone came up once. The genes are TRBV5-4 and TRBJ2-5, with TRBD1 matching 7 bases. Per the germline V gene, CDR1 is SGHNT and CDR2 is YYREEE (reference sequence). The CDR3 has 16 amino acids. J gave up 5 bases and V 0 bases, and 10 bases lay outside the gene matches. The CDR3 spells CASSLGLTGLGETQYF. The CDR3 nucleotides are TGTGCCAGCAGCTTGGGGTTGACAGGGTTAGGGGAGACCCAGTACTTC.

This chain joins TRBV2 and TRBJ2-1; 13 positions match TRBD2. The CDR3 has 16 residues. The trim removed 9 bases at V and 1 base at J, leaving 6 bases unmatched. The V gene's germline CDR1 is SNHLY and CDR2 FYNNEI. The CDR3: CASLTSGGSSYNEQFF. For the CDR3, the DNA is TGTGCCAGTCTGACTAGCGGGGGGTCTTCCTACAATGAGCAGTTCTTC.

This clone was observed a handful of times. This chain links TRBV19 with TRBJ1-1; 8 positions match TRBD1. CDR3 length: 15 amino acids. CDR1 LNHDA and CDR2 SQIVND come from the germline V gene (reference sequence). Trimming at V came to 3 bases and at J to 4 bases, leaving 7 bases not matched to a gene. CDR3 DNA sequence: TGTGCCAGTAGTATGGACCGACAGGGGTTCACTGAAGCTTTCTTT. Translation gives CASSMDRQGFTEAFF.

This rearrangement joins TRBV5-1 to TRBJ2-1; possible D gene TRBD1, 6 bases. The CDR3 has 12 amino acids. The germline V gene encodes CDR1 SGHRS and CDR2 YFSETQ. Between the trimmed V and J ends, which lost 5 bases and 7 bases, there was a span of 10 bases. In DNA, the CDR3 is TGCGCCAGCAGTTACCAGGGGAATGAGCAGTTCTTC. It codes for CASSYQGNEQFF.

The chain couples TRBV15 to TRBJ1-2, with D unclear. Germline V lookup: CDR1 LNHNV, CDR2 YYDKDF (reference sequence). CDR3 length: 13 amino acids. Trimming pared 0 bases from V and 6 bases from J, leaving 8 bases between. The DNA for the CDR3 is TGTGCCACCAGCAGAGATTACCGGGATGGCTACACCTTC. Translation gives CATSRDYRDGYTF.

The gene calls are TRBV30 and TRBJ2-1; tentatively, D is TRBD2 (6 bases). This CDR3 comprises 12 residues. The V and J ends lost 0 bases and 6 bases respectively, with 6 bases between them. Germline CDR1 GTSNPN, CDR2 SVGIG (reference sequence). CDR3 in amino acids: CAWSVLANEQFF. Written as DNA, the CDR3 is TGTGCCTGGAGTGTACTAGCCAATGAGCAGTTCTTC.

This clone was observed a few times. The rearrangement uses TRBV10-2 and TRBJ2-1; 12 nucleotides line up with TRBD1. This CDR3 is built from 12 residues. Germline loops: CDR1 WSHSY, CDR2 SAAADI. V trimming: 8 bases; J trimming: 8 bases; junction bases outside the gene matches: 1. The CDR3, as DNA: TGCGCCAGCGGGACAGGGGGCGATGAGCAGTTCTTC. Protein sequence: CASGTGGDEQFF.

V and J are TRBV29-1 and TRBJ2-2; possibly TRBD1 for D (5 bases). Trimming took off 4 bases at V and 5 bases at J, with 14 bases between the two ends. Germline-derived CDR1 and CDR2 are SQVTM and ANQGSEA. CDR3 length: 14 amino acids. CDR3 nucleotides: TGCAGCGTTGTAGGGGATTTGCGGACCGGGGAGCTGTTTTTT. Amino acids: CSVVGDLRTGELFF.

This clone showed up just once. V gene TRBV18 combines with J gene TRBJ2-7; 10 bases line up with TRBD2. V gave up 3 bases and J gave up 4 bases; unmatched junction bases: 9. CDR1 KGHSH and CDR2 LQKENI come from the germline V gene. There are 16 residues in the CDR3. CDR3 coding DNA: TGTGCCAGCTCACCTCGCGGAGCGGGGGGGCAGTACGAGCAGTACTTC. This sequence encodes CASSPRGAGGQYEQYF.

V gene TRBV21-1 combines with J gene TRBJ1-5; the listed D gene, TRBD1, was not tested against the DNA. TRBV21-1 is annotated as a pseudogene. The CDR3 is 17 amino acids. CDR3: CASIQGRARYSNQPQHF. The DNA of the CDR3 is TGTGCCAGCATCCAAGGCAGGGCAAGATATAGCAATCAGCCCCAGCATTTT.

The chain recombines TRBV27 with TRBJ1-5, with D possibly being TRBD1 (6 bases). CDR1 and CDR2 (germline): MNHEY, SMNVEV (reference sequence). There are 16 residues in the CDR3. V lost 0 bases and J 6 bases, leaving 15 bases between the germline ends. The CDR3 region has the DNA TGTGCCAGCAGTTTATCGGCCCCGCAGGGGCGTCAGCCCCAGCATTTT. It is translated as CASSLSAPQGRQPQHF.

The J gene is TRBJ1-1, the V gene TRBV5-6, with 7 bases identical to TRBD1. Germline lookup yields CDR1 SGHDT and CDR2 YYEEEE. The CDR3 has 14 amino acids. Trimming took 3 bases from V and 1 from J; bases not matched to a gene: 3. This CDR3 is CASSYRGSNTEAFF. The CDR3 nucleotides read TGTGCCAGCAGCTACAGGGGATCGAACACTGAAGCTTTCTTT.

This chain uses TRBV5-1 with TRBJ2-5; 11 bases match TRBD2. V lost 0 bases to trimming and J lost 0 bases; unmatched junction nucleotides: 10. Germline CDR1 and CDR2: SGHRS and YFSETQ. This CDR3 is built from 19 residues. CDR3 loop: CASSLAIGRLAGNQETQYF. In nucleotides, the CDR3 is TGCGCCAGCAGCTTGGCCATAGGGAGACTAGCGGGGAACCAAGAGACCCAGTACTTC.